This T cell receptor (beta chain) emerged from a study of blood T cell repertoires in COVID-19. At the level of the study: There were acute and convalescent COVID-19 samples, and they came from the United States, Italy and Spain. PBMCs, B-cell-depleted T cells, or T cells provided the cDNA or gDNA that made up the material.

The CDR3 is 12 residues long. Trimming cost V 3 bases and J 9 bases, with 13 bases left between them. Germline V gene data show CDR1 as SGHRS and CDR2 as YFSETQ. Authors' processing steps: Reference gene primer amplification gave estimated nucleated cell counts. The assay was immunoSEQ multiplex PCR, and TCRdb's table has in-frame clones only and misses some. V, J and clone size were drawn from that table, and D and trimming were deduced from the DNA. The sample shows 30,000 to 40,000 clones, 70% to 90% of them seen only once. The source material was peripheral blood. The clonotype was recovered from a human donor in a cohort sampled during active COVID-19. V gene TRBV5-1 combines with J gene TRBJ2-7, with unresolved D. CDR3 coding DNA: TGCGCCAGCAGCTCTAACAGCCACGGGCAGTACTTC. Translation gives CASSSNSHGQYF.